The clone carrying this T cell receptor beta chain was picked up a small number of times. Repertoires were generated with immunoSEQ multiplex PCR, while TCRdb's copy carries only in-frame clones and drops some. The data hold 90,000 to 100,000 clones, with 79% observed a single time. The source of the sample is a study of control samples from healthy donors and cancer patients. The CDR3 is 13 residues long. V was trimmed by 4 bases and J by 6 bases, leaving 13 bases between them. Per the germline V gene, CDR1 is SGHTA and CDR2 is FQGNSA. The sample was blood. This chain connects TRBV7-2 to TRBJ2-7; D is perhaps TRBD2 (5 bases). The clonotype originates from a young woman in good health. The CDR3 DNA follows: TGTGCCAGCAGCTCACGACTTAGCGCCGAGCAGTACTTC. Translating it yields CASSSRLSAEQYF.